What follows are 9 T cell receptor beta chains derived from one specimen sequenced in a study of cytomegalovirus exposure and HLA in healthy donors. PCR involved 60 Vbeta and 13 Jbeta primers. Sequencing used immunoSEQ multiplex PCR; TCRdb keeps in-frame clones, though not all of them. The table records about 140,000 clones, 75% to 90% of them present only once. What was sequenced was PBMCs. Receptors originate from a female donor in good health and CMV-seronegative.

The gene calls are TRBV5-3 and TRBJ2-7; 10 bases agree with TRBD2. TRBV5-3 is noted as an ORF with a role that remains uncertain. The CDR3 loop spans 18 amino acids. Losses at the gene ends were 0 bases for V and 3 bases for J; bases not matched to a gene: 12. The CDR3 nucleotides are TGTGCCAGAAGCTTGGCTGCTAGCGGGAGCCAAATCTTCTACGAGCAGTACTTC. The encoded protein is CARSLAASGSQIFYEQYF.

Regarding this clone: Germline and junction disagree at one end, which may indicate a read error. This chain uses TRBV10-2 with TRBJ2-1, with 12 nucleotides matching TRBD1. The germline CDR1 and CDR2 sequences are WSHSY and SAAADI. This CDR3 is 15 amino acids long. CDR3 DNA sequence: TGCGCCAGCAGTGATTCCGGGACAGGGGGCAATGGGCAGTTCTTC. Its protein product is CASSDSGTGGNGQFF.

The rearrangement uses TRBV5-1 and TRBJ2-7; possible D gene TRBD1, 6 bases. The V end was cut by 0 bases, the J end by 3 bases, with 10 bases between. CDR1 is SGHRS, CDR2 YFSETQ, per germline. The CDR3 spans 14 residues. In DNA form, the CDR3 reads TGCGCCAGCAGCTTGGGGGGACAAAGCTACGAGCAGTACTTC. Amino acids: CASSLGGQSYEQYF. Drawing the rest from reference TRBV5-1 and TRBJ2-7, the complete variable domain is KAGVTQTPRYLIKTRGQQVTLSCSPISGHRSVSWYQQTPGQGLQFLFEYFSETQRNKGNFPGRFSGRQFSNSRSEMNVSTLELGDSALYLCASSLGGQSYEQYFGPGTRLTVT.

This clone was recorded only once. The gene calls are TRBV28 and TRBJ1-6, with 8 bases identical to TRBD1. With 3 bases clipped from V and 8 bases from J, the junction kept 6 bases outside the gene matches. Germline V CDR1 and CDR2: MDHEN, SYDVKM. The CDR3 extends over 15 amino acids. The CDR3 here is CASSFTTGVDSPLHF. DNA of the CDR3: TGTGCCAGCAGTTTTACGACAGGGGTTGATTCACCCCTCCACTTT.

The chain links TRBV2 to TRBJ2-3; 10 nucleotides align to TRBD1. The CDR3 is made up of 15 amino acids. V dropped 7 bases and J dropped 4; count of bases not matched to a gene: 8. CDR1 and CDR2 (germline): SNHLY, FYNNEI. The CDR3 DNA follows: TGTGCCAGCACCCGGACAGGGGGGGGAGCAGATACGCAGTATTTT. The encoded protein is CASTRTGGGADTQYF. Drawing the rest from reference TRBV2 and TRBJ2-3, the complete variable domain is EPEVTQTPSHQVTQMGQEVILRCVPISNHLYFYWYRQILGQKVEFLVSFYNNEISEKSEIFDDQFSVERPDGSNFTLKIRSTKLEDSAMYFCASTRTGGGADTQYFGPGTRLTVL.

The V call is TRBV5-4, the J call TRBJ1-1; the match to TRBD1 covers 8 bases. Germline V lookup: CDR1 SGHNT, CDR2 YYREEE (reference sequence). The CDR3 has 11 residues. The CDR3 DNA follows: TGTGCACAGGGGGAGTTCACTGAAGCTTTCTTT. It specifies CAQGEFTEAFF.

The chain recombines TRBV9 with TRBJ2-1; TRBD2 matches 12 bases. The CDR3 contains 20 residues. Germline CDR1 reads SGDLS; CDR2 reads YYNGEE. The J segment lost 0 bases and the V segment lost 5 bases, leaving 15 bases of the junction unmatched. CDR3 DNA: TGTGCCAGCAGTTCGACCCTCGGGACTAGCGGGCTCAGCTCCTACAATGAGCAGTTCTTC. Protein product: CASSSTLGTSGLSSYNEQFF.

The V call is TRBV5-4, the J call TRBJ2-7, with 7 positions matching TRBD1. Per germline, CDR1 SGHNT and CDR2 YYREEE (reference sequence). Unmatched junction bases numbered 9, after V lost 2 bases and J lost 1 base. The CDR3 contains 16 residues. In DNA, the CDR3 is TGTGCCAGCAGCTTCTCCGGCAGGGGGAATTCCTACGAGCAGTACTTC. It codes for CASSFSGRGNSYEQYF.

The V and J genes are TRBV5-6 and TRBJ1-5; TRBD1 might be the D (5 bases). The CDR3 runs 14 residues. Germline V gene lookup returns CDR1 SGHDT and CDR2 YYEEEE. Deletions cut 0 bases from V and 2 bases from J, with 6 bases between. The chain's CDR3 is CASSLEQGNQPQHF. The CDR3, as DNA: TGTGCCAGCAGCTTGGAACAGGGCAATCAGCCCCAGCATTTT.